Sequencing of this T cell receptor beta chain was carried out in a study of blood T cells in healthy people across ages. This CDR3 is 15 amino acids long. Germline-derived CDR1 and CDR2 are ENHRY and SYGVKD. No fewer than 7 million PBMCs went into each sample. With a J-beta primer mix and a sample-barcoded 5' primer, a second PCR ran about 6 to 11 cycles. From each sample, at least 2.5 million paired-end reads containing CDR3 were obtained. Using its own MiXCR run on the 5' RACE reads, TCRdb lists one record per CDR3 protein. Of some 290,000 distinct CDR3 sequences in the sample, roughly a quarter were seen once. In the case of this clonotype: The junction does not match germline at one end; this may be a read error.

Sequenced sample: blood. The receptor was isolated from an older woman in good health. V usage is TRBV10-3 and J usage is TRBJ1-5; D remains unclear. DNA of the CDR3: TGTGCCATCAGTGAGAACGGTGTTAGCAATCGGCCCCAGCATTTT. It codes for CAISENGVSNRPQHF.